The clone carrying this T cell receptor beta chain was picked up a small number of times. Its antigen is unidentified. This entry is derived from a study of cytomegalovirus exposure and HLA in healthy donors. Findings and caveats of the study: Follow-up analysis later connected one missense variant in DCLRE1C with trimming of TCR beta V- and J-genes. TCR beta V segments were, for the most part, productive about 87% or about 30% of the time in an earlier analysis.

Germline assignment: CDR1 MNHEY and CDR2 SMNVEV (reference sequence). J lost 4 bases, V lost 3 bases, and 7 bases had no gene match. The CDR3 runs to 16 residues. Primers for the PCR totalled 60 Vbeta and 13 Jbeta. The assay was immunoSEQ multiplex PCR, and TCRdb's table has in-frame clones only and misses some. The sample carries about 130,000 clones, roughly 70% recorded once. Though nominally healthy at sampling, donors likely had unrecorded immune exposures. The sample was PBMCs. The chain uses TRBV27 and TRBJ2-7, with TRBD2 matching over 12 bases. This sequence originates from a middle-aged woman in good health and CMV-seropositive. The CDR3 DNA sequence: TGTGCCAGCAGTTTGGCGGCTAGCGGGAGGGTTTACGAGCAGTACTTC. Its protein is CASSLAASGRVYEQYF.